The 14 T cell receptor beta chains below were found in one sample sequenced in a study of shared clonotypes between healthy human individuals. Clones were sequenced by immunoSEQ multiplex PCR, and TCRdb holds only the in-frame ones, with some missing. The data show a few million clones, around nine tenths seen once. What was sequenced was naive CD4+ T cells sorted from blood. The subset: CD45RA+ positively selected. These TCRs come from a man between 18 and 29 years old in good health.

The rearrangement uses TRBV4-2 and TRBJ1-3; TRBD1 aligns across 8 bases. The germline CDR1 and CDR2 sequences are LGHNA and YNFKEQ. Losses at the gene ends were 6 bases for V and 0 bases for J; bases not matched to a gene: 16. The CDR3 is made up of 19 amino acids. CDR3 sequence reads: CASSESFRGPLSSGNTIYF. The CDR3 region has the DNA TGTGCCAGCAGTGAATCGTTCAGGGGGCCATTGAGCTCTGGAAACACCATATATTTT.

This sequence joins TRBV5-1 and TRBJ2-2; no definite D call. There are 14 residues in the CDR3. V was cut by 2 bases and J by 6 bases, with 11 bases left in between. Germline CDR1 reads SGHRS; CDR2 reads YFSETQ. CDR3 region: CASSFWGAAGELFF. DNA of the CDR3: TGCGCCAGCAGCTTCTGGGGTGCGGCCGGGGAGCTGTTTTTT.

J is TRBJ2-3 and V is TRBV5-1, with D possibly TRBD1 on 5 matching bases. The V gene lost 3 bases and the J gene lost 1 base, with 9 bases spanning the gap. CDR1 is SGHRS, CDR2 YFSETQ, per germline. There are 14 residues in the CDR3. CDR3 bases: TGCGCCAGCAGCTGGCAACAGGGCACAGATACGCAGTATTTT. It translates to CASSWQQGTDTQYF.

This sequence joins TRBV5-1 and TRBJ2-1, with D unclear. Trimming cost V 4 bases and J 3 bases, with 11 bases left between them. The CDR3 has 14 residues. Germline assignment: CDR1 SGHRS and CDR2 YFSETQ. The chain's CDR3 is CASSPLSFYNEQFF. In DNA form, the CDR3 reads TGCGCCAGCAGCCCGTTAAGCTTCTACAATGAGCAGTTCTTC.

The chain is built from TRBV5-1 and TRBJ1-1; D unresolved. This CDR3 has 13 residues. Germline CDR1 and CDR2: SGHRS and YFSETQ. V gave up 2 bases and J gave up 4 bases, with 9 bases separating them. This CDR3 is CASSFRETTEAFF. The CDR3 nucleotides are TGCGCCAGCAGCTTTCGGGAGACCACTGAAGCTTTCTTT.

The CDR3 bases are TGTGCCAGCAGTGACCCCGGGACAGGGGTAAACATTCAGTACTTC. It specifies CASSDPGTGVNIQYF. The rearrangement uses TRBV6-6 and TRBJ2-4; 10 nucleotides align to TRBD1. The CDR3 totals 15 residues. The J segment lost 6 bases and the V segment lost 5 bases, leaving 7 bases of the junction unmatched. CDR1 and CDR2 from the germline V gene are MNHNY and SVGAGI (reference sequence).

CDR3 amino acids: CASSLLGGARGYTF. As DNA, the CDR3 is TGTGCCAGCAGCCTACTGGGAGGGGCCAGGGGCTACACCTTC. The V and J genes are TRBV28 and TRBJ1-2; TRBD1 might be the D (5 bases). Germline V gives CDR1 MDHEN, CDR2 SYDVKM. The CDR3 is 14 residues long. Between the trimmed V and J ends, which lost 6 bases and 8 bases, there was a span of 19 bases.

This clone showed up just a few times. The chain combines TRBV30 with TRBJ1-4, with a weak D call TRBD1 (6 bases). This CDR3 is 13 amino acids long. Germline CDR1 and CDR2: GTSNPN and SVGIG (reference sequence). Trimming left V 4 bases short and J 5 bases short, with 11 bases between. In DNA, the CDR3 is TGTGCCTGGAAATACAGGGAAAATGAAAAACTGTTTTTT. Translation: CAWKYRENEKLFF.

The V call is TRBV4-1, the J call TRBJ2-3, with D maybe TRBD1 (6 bases). Per germline, CDR1 MGHRA and CDR2 YSYEKL. V was pared by 1 base and J by 8 bases, with 16 bases between. The CDR3 covers 15 residues. The CDR3 nucleotides read TGCGCCAGCAGCCAAGTGGGCACGGTAGGGGGTACGCAGTATTTT. It specifies CASSQVGTVGGTQYF.

The chain has TRBV7-2 and TRBJ2-5; D is unclear. Germline CDR1 reads SGHTA; CDR2 reads FQGNSA. The V end lost 7 bases, the J end lost 3 bases, and 6 bases lay between the germline ends. The CDR3 runs to 11 residues. The CDR3 nucleotides read TGTGCCAGCACCGTAAAAGAGACCCAGTACTTC. It codes for CASTVKETQYF. Based on the CDR3 plus reference TRBV7-2 and TRBJ2-5, the full variable domain is GAGVSQSPSNKVTEKGKDVELRCDPISGHTALYWYRQSLGQGLEFLIYFQGNSAPDKSGLPSDRFSAERTGGSVSTLTIQRTQQEDSAVYLCASTVKETQYFGPGTRLLVL.

The V gene is TRBV30, the J gene TRBJ1-5; D remains ambiguous. V lost 0 bases to trimming and J lost 3 bases, with 9 bases between them. Germline CDR1 and CDR2: GTSNPN and SVGIG (reference sequence). The CDR3 extends over 14 amino acids. DNA for the CDR3: TGTGCCTGGAGTGTAGCCGACCTCAATCAGCCCCAGCATTTT. It encodes CAWSVADLNQPQHF.

The chain links TRBV2 to TRBJ2-7; 10 positions match TRBD2. The CDR3 consists of 15 residues. The germline V gene has CDR1 SNHLY and CDR2 FYNNEI. J lost 1 base, V lost 8 bases, and 8 bases had no gene match. DNA for the CDR3: TGTGCCAGCCAAAGACCGGGACTAGCGTCCTACGAGCAGTACTTC. This gives the protein CASQRPGLASYEQYF.

This clone was seen a handful of times. This chain uses TRBV28 with TRBJ1-1, with D unresolved. CDR1 is MDHEN and CDR2 is SYDVKM in the germline V gene. The CDR3 is made up of 11 amino acids. Trimming cost V 8 bases and J 7 bases, with 11 bases left between them. CDR3 DNA: TGTGCCAGCGTCCGGTCAGGTGAAGCTTTCTTT. Protein: CASVRSGEAFF.

The chain couples TRBV4-3 to TRBJ1-2; 7 bases are a match to TRBD1. Trimming at V came to 0 bases and at J to 4 bases, leaving 11 bases not matched to a gene. This CDR3 has 17 residues. Germline V gene sequence: CDR1 LGHNA, CDR2 YSLEER. The CDR3 spells CASSQDVGTVRVYGYTF. The CDR3 nucleotides read TGCGCCAGCAGCCAAGACGTAGGGACAGTTAGGGTCTATGGCTACACCTTC.